One sample yielded the 15 T cell receptor beta chains listed below, sequenced in a study of blood T cell repertoires in COVID-19. Using immunoSEQ multiplex PCR, the repertoire was profiled, and TCRdb retains in-frame clones only, with some absent. The table has approximately 290,000 clones, approximately 83% seen once; the top ten hold roughly 4%. Sequenced input: PBMCs or T cells enriched from blood (not recorded which). The source of these receptors is a woman aged 25 to 45 who had recovered from COVID-19.

The chain combines TRBV12-3 or TRBV12-4 with TRBJ2-7; tentative D call: TRBD1 (6 bases). Trimming cost V 7 bases and J 0 bases, with 10 bases left between them. CDR3 length equals 13 residues. CDR3 DNA sequence: TGTGCCAGCAAGACAGGCCGCTCCTACGAGCAGTACTTC. It translates to CASKTGRSYEQYF.

The count of this clone is one. This chain connects TRBV28 to TRBJ1-1; no clear D gene. Per the germline V gene, CDR1 is MDHEN and CDR2 is SYDVKM. The CDR3 length is 14 residues. V gave up 6 bases and J gave up 5 bases, with 16 bases separating them. CDR3 coding DNA: TGTGCCAGCAGCCTAACTAAGTTTCGGACTGAAGCTTTCTTT. Encoded protein: CASSLTKFRTEAFF.

This clone was recorded only once. The rearrangement links TRBV2 to TRBJ1-2; 8 nucleotides align to TRBD1. Germline V gene data show CDR1 as SNHLY and CDR2 as FYNNEI. V dropped 5 bases and J dropped 3; count of bases not matched to a gene: 8. The CDR3 has 15 amino acids. CDR3 residues: CASSNRGQGHYGYTF. CDR3 coding DNA: TGTGCCAGCAGTAATCGAGGACAGGGCCACTATGGCTACACCTTC.

The CDR3 loop reads CASIQGRSDEQYF. Written as DNA, the CDR3 is TGTGCCAGCATACAGGGTCGGAGCGACGAGCAGTACTTC. The genes are TRBV28 and TRBJ2-7; a possible D gene is TRBD1 (6 bases). CDR3 size: 13 residues. Between the trimmed V and J ends, which lost 7 bases and 5 bases, there was a span of 15 bases. Germline V gene data show CDR1 as MDHEN and CDR2 as SYDVKM.

Here the CDR3 reads CASSDSAETGELFF. The DNA of the CDR3 is TGTGCCAGCAGTGACTCGGCGGAGACCGGGGAGCTGTTTTTT. V and J are TRBV6-4 and TRBJ2-2; D is unresolved. The V end was cut by 0 bases, the J end by 5 bases, with 7 bases between. CDR1 MRHNA and CDR2 SNTAGT come from the germline V gene. This CDR3 has 14 amino acids.

About this clone itself: This sample includes further DNA sequences coding for the same CDR3. CDR3 sequence reads: CSVETGGNQPQHF. DNA for the CDR3: TGCAGCGTTGAGACAGGAGGCAATCAGCCCCAGCATTTT. The V call is TRBV29-1, the J call TRBJ1-5; possibly TRBD1 for D (6 bases). Trimming removed 3 bases at V and 2 bases at J, with 8 bases between. Germline-derived CDR1 and CDR2 are SQVTM and ANQGSEA. The CDR3 length is 13 residues.

The chain carries TRBV19 and TRBJ1-2, with a tentative D call TRBD1 (6 bases). Germline values: CDR1 LNHDA, CDR2 SQIVND (reference sequence). The CDR3 has 12 amino acids. V was shortened by 3 bases and J by 13 bases, with 15 bases between the two germline ends. The CDR3 protein is CASSIPPGDATF. The CDR3 region has the DNA TGTGCCAGTAGTATTCCCCCAGGGGACGCCACCTTC.

The rearrangement uses TRBV7-9 and TRBJ2-7, with 11 bases matching TRBD1. The ends lost 5 bases at V and 4 bases at J; junction bases unmatched: 13. The CDR3 totals 17 residues. Germline loops: CDR1 SEHNR, CDR2 FQNEAQ (reference sequence). CDR3 sequence reads: CASSTRTGGAHPYEQYF. The CDR3 DNA is TGTGCCAGCAGCACGAGGACAGGGGGCGCCCACCCGTACGAGCAGTACTTC. The entire variable domain, with the rest obtained from reference TRBV7-9 and TRBJ2-7, is as follows: DTGVSQNPRHKITKRGQNVTFRCDPISEHNRLYWYRQTLGQGPEFLTYFQNEAQLEKSRLLSDRFSAERPKGSFSTLEIQRTEQGDSAMYLCASSTRTGGAHPYEQYFGPGTRLTVT.

This clone has just one count. The rearrangement links TRBV30 to TRBJ1-6; D may be TRBD1 (6 bases). The CDR3 runs to 14 residues. Germline lookup yields CDR1 GTSNPN and CDR2 SVGIG (reference sequence). With 1 base removed from V and 9 bases from J, the gap between germline ends came to 13 bases. CDR3 in DNA: TGTGCCTGGAGTGGATGGGACATTATTTCACCCCTCCACTTT. Translated: CAWSGWDIISPLHF.

The chain is built from TRBV4-2 and TRBJ2-3, with 9 bases matching TRBD2. The trim removed 4 bases at V and 0 bases at J, leaving 11 bases unmatched. In germline, CDR1 is LGHNA, CDR2 YNFKEQ. The CDR3 runs to 18 residues. CDR3 nucleotides: TGTGCCAGCAGCCCCCGCGCGGGAGGGGGTACTAGCACAGATACGCAGTATTTT. Protein sequence: CASSPRAGGGTSTDTQYF.

CDR3 sequence reads: CASSSDRAPVQFF. CDR3 nucleotides: TGTGCCAGCAGCTCCGACAGGGCCCCAGTACAGTTCTTC. The genes are TRBV5-8 and TRBJ2-1; 7 bases are shared with TRBD1. Germline V gene lookup returns CDR1 SGHTS and CDR2 YDEGEE. Germline trimming cut 3 bases from V and 13 bases from J; bases unmatched to any gene: 10. There are 13 residues in the CDR3.

CDR3 sequence: CASSLLVFGGGNQPQHF. The CDR3 DNA is TGTGCCAGCAGTTTACTCGTATTTGGGGGGGGCAATCAGCCCCAGCATTTT. V gene TRBV28 combines with J gene TRBJ1-5; tentatively, D is TRBD1 (5 bases). The CDR3 has 17 residues. Germline loops: CDR1 MDHEN, CDR2 SYDVKM. Trimming stripped 2 bases from V and 2 bases from J, with 16 bases between. Together with reference TRBV28 and TRBJ1-5, the CDR3 gives the full variable domain: DVKVTQSSRYLVKRTGEKVFLECVQDMDHENMFWYRQDPGLGLRLIYFSYDVKMKEKGDIPEGYSVSREKKERFSLILESASTNQTSMYLCASSLLVFGGGNQPQHFGDGTRLSIL.

The V gene is TRBV2, the J gene TRBJ1-1; TRBD1 is a possible D gene (6 bases). Germline lookup yields CDR1 SNHLY and CDR2 FYNNEI. The CDR3 covers 16 residues. V lost 8 bases to trimming and J lost 4 bases, with 23 bases between them. This CDR3 reads CASGGLQGLWITEAFF. CDR3 coding DNA: TGTGCCAGCGGGGGTTTGCAGGGGTTGTGGATCACTGAAGCTTTCTTT.

CDR3 nucleotides: TGTGCCAGCAGCCGAGTGCCAGCGATGTATGGCTACACCTTC. It translates to CASSRVPAMYGYTF. The rearrangement joins TRBV5-6 to TRBJ1-2; D uncertain. V gave up 4 bases and J gave up 5 bases, with 15 bases separating them. The CDR3 loop spans 14 amino acids. CDR1 SGHDT and CDR2 YYEEEE come from the germline V gene. The variable domain in full, with the rest retrieved from reference TRBV5-6 and TRBJ1-2, is DAGVTQSPTHLIKTRGQQVTLRCSPKSGHDTVSWYQQALGQGPQFIFQYYEEEERQRGNFPDRFSGHQFPNYSSELNVNALLLGDSALYLCASSRVPAMYGYTFGSGTRLTVV.

The V gene is TRBV7-9, the J gene TRBJ2-6; weak D call: TRBD2 (6 bases). CDR3 length: 14 residues. CDR1 and CDR2 (germline): SEHNR, FQNEAQ (reference sequence). V gave up 7 bases and J gave up 2 bases, with 9 bases separating them. DNA of the CDR3: TGTGCCAGCAAACGGGGGACTGGGGCCAACGTCCTGACTTTC. It is translated as CASKRGTGANVLTF. Filled out from reference TRBV7-9 and TRBJ2-6, the complete variable domain reads DTGVSQNPRHKITKRGQNVTFRCDPISEHNRLYWYRQTLGQGPEFLTYFQNEAQLEKSRLLSDRFSAERPKGSFSTLEIQRTEQGDSAMYLCASKRGTGANVLTFGAGSRLTVL.